This T cell receptor (beta chain) was found in a study of blood T cells in healthy people across ages. Study findings and constraints: Naive CD4+ cell counts and diversity both ran higher in long-lived than in aged donors.

This clonotype appeared once. What it binds is not known. A minimum of 6.5 million PBMCs was isolated per sample. The authors ran a second PCR of roughly 6 to 11 cycles using a sample-barcoded 5' primer and a J-beta primer mix. Researchers report that a template-switch adaptor with 12 random nucleotides tagged each cDNA molecule. From the 5' RACE reads, TCRdb called clonotypes with MiXCR, one entry per CDR3 protein. The sample has about 1.1 million distinct CDR3 sequences; less than 45% are singletons. Input material: blood. The sequence was obtained from a man between 18 and 35 years old in good health.

The CDR3 nucleotides are TGCGCCAGCAGCCCATGGGCTAGCGGGGGGCAAAACAATGAGCAGTACTTC. Translated: CASSPWASGGQNNEQYF. The genes are TRBV4-1 and TRBJ2-1; 11 nucleotides align to TRBD2. The J call may be wrong; the DNA end is better matched by TRBJ2-7. This CDR3 contains 17 residues. Per germline, CDR1 MGHRA and CDR2 YSYEKL.